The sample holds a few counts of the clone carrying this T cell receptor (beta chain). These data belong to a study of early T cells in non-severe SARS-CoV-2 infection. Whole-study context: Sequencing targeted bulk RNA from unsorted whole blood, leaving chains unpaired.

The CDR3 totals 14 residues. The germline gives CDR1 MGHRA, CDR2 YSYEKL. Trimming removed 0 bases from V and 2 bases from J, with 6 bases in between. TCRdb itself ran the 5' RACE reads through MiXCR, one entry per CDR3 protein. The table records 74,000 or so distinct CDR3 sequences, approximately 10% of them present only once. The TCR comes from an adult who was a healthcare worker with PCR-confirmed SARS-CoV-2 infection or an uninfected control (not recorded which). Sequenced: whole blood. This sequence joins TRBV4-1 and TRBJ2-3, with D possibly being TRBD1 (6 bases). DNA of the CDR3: TGCGCCAGCAGCCAAGAGGGACACACAGATACGCAGTATTTT. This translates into CASSQEGHTDTQYF.